This entry concerns a single T cell receptor beta chain. The antigen remains undetermined. This entry is derived from a study of cytomegalovirus exposure and HLA in healthy donors. The PCR employed 60 Vbeta primers together with 13 Jbeta primers. Sequencing was performed with immunoSEQ multiplex PCR; in TCRdb, only in-frame clones are kept and a portion is missing. The sample carries some 150,000 clones, roughly 80% recorded once. The V gene end was trimmed by 6 bases and the J gene end by 6 bases; junction bases not matched to a gene: 5. The CDR3 loop spans 15 amino acids. Germline lookup yields CDR1 MDHEN and CDR2 SYDVKM. Study findings and constraints: Researchers counted roughly 160 TCR beta chains as cytomegalovirus-associated. In a later analysis, a missense DCLRE1C variant was linked to TCR beta V- and J-gene trimming. In vitro experiments confirmed that a few CMV-associated chains were specific for CMV antigens.

The source material was PBMCs. The sequence was collected from a woman aged 25-40 years in good health and CMV-seronegative. J is TRBJ2-1 and V is TRBV28; 13 nucleotides line up with TRBD2. The CDR3 DNA reads TGTGCCAGCAGCTTACTAGCGGGAGGGAGCAATGAGCAGTTCTTC. Translating gives CASSLLAGGSNEQFF.